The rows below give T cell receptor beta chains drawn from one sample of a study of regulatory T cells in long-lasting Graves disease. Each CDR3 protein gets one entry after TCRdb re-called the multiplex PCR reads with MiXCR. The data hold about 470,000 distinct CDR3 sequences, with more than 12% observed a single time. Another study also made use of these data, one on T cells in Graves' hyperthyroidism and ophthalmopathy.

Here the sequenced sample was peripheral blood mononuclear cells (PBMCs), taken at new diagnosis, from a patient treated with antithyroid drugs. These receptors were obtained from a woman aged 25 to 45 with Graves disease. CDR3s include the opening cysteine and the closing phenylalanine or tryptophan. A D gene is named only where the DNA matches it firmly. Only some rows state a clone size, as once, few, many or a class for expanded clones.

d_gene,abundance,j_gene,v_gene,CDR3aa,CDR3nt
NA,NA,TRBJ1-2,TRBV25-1,CASSESQRTYGYTF,TGTGCCAGCAGTGAATCTCAGAGAACCTATGGCTACACCTTC
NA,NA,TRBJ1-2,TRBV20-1,CSAGGVFGPLYGYTF,TGCAGTGCGGGGGGTGTTTTTGGACCACTCTATGGCTACACCTTC
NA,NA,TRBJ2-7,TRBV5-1,CASSDSSTRYF,TGCGCCAGCAGCGACTCTAGTACGAGGTACTTC
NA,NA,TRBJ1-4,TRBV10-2,CASSVAGINEKLFF,TGCGCCAGCAGTGTAGCAGGGATCAATGAAAAACTGTTTTTT
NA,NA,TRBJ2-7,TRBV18,CASSPPKGTYSYEQYF,TGTGCCAGCTCACCACCAAAGGGGACTTATTCTTACGAGCAGTACTTC
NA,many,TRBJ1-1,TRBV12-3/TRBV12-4,CASSFLGQEAFF,TGTGCCAGCAGCTTCCTGGGGCAGGAAGCTTTCTTT
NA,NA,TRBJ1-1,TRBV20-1,CSAQNKDWNTEAFF,TGCAGTGCCCAAAACAAAGATTGGAACACTGAAGCTTTCTTT
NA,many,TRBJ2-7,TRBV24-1,CATSDLSSLLSYEQYF,TGTGCCACCAGTGATTTGTCCAGTCTTCTCTCCTACGAGCAGTACTTC
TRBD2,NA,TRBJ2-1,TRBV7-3,CASSLGLAGQYPRTNEQFF,TGTGCCAGCAGCTTAGGACTAGCGGGCCAATACCCGCGAACCAATGAGCAGTTCTTC
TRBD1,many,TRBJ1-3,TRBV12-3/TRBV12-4,CASSDSPRDRGSGRRNTIYF,TGTGCCAGCAGTGATTCCCCCCGGGACAGGGGCTCGGGGCGGCGAAACACCATATATTTT
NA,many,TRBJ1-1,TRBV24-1,CATSDLPPNTEAFF,TGTGCCACCAGTGATTTACCCCCGAACACTGAAGCTTTCTTT
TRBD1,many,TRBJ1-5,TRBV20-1,CSAKSGGSGNQPQHF,TGCAGTGCTAAATCAGGGGGAAGTGGCAATCAGCCCCAGCATTTT
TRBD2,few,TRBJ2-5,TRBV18,CASSPRLAGGSGETQYF,TGTGCCAGCTCACCTAGACTAGCGGGAGGATCAGGAGAGACCCAGTACTTC
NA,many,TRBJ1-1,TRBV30,CAWTQDLNTEAFF,TGTGCCTGGACCCAGGACTTGAACACTGAAGCTTTCTTT
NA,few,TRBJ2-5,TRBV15,CATSRDGAGKETQYF,TGTGCCACCAGCAGAGATGGGGCAGGGAAAGAGACCCAGTACTTC
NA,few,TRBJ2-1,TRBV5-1,CASSLLPGHEQFF,TGCGCCAGCAGCCTCCTACCAGGACATGAGCAGTTCTTC
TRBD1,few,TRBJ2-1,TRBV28,CASSMPGTGIYNEQFF,TGTGCCAGCAGTATGCCCGGGACAGGGATTTACAATGAGCAGTTCTTC
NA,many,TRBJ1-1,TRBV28,CASRSLPGSAGFQNTEAFF,TGTGCCAGCCGATCCCTCCCGGGGAGCGCAGGTTTTCAAAACACTGAAGCTTTCTTT
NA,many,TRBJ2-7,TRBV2,CASTSGSTTYEQYF,TGTGCCAGCACCTCGGGGTCCACTACCTACGAGCAGTACTTC
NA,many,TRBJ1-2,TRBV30,CAWSVFSGNGYTF,TGTGCCTGGAGTGTATTTTCAGGGAATGGCTACACCTTC
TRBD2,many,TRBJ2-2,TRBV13,CASRPPASGRNWELFF,TGTGCCAGCAGGCCCCCCGCTAGCGGGAGAAATTGGGAGCTGTTTTTT
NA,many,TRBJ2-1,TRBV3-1,CASSIGSDEQFF,TGTGCCAGCAGCATCGGCAGCGATGAGCAGTTCTTC
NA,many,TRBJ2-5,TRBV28,CASSLPLENIETQYF,TGTGCCAGCAGTTTGCCTCTAGAGAATATTGAGACCCAGTACTTC
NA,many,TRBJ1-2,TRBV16,CASSPGTHYGYTF,TGTGCCAGCAGCCCTGGGACCCACTATGGCTACACCTTC
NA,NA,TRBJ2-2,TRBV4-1,CASRLTYVRDTSNTGELFF,TGCGCCAGCAGACTCACCTATGTCCGGGACACCTCGAACACCGGGGAGCTGTTTTTT
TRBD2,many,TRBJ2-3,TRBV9,CASSVAAGEDTQYF,TGTGCCAGCAGCGTAGCAGCGGGAGAAGATACGCAGTATTTT
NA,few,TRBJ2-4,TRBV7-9,CASSLAGVKRLAKNIQYF,TGTGCCAGCAGCTTAGCGGGTGTGAAGCGACTAGCCAAAAACATTCAGTACTTC
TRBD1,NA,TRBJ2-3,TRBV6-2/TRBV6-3,CASRAIDRVRTDTQYF,TGTGCCAGCAGAGCTATCGACAGGGTTAGGACAGATACGCAGTATTTT
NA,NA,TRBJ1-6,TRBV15,CATSTQQGTNSPLHF,TGTGCCACCAGCACCCAACAGGGCACCAATTCACCCCTCCACTTT
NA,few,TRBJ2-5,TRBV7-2,CASSLGAAETQYF,TGTGCCAGCAGCTTAGGGGCCGCGGAGACCCAGTACTTC
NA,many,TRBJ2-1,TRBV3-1,CASSQDLIHNQFF,TGTGCCAGCAGCCAAGATCTGATCCATAATCAGTTCTTC
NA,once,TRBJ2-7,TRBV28,CASSSSGQAKYEQYF,NA
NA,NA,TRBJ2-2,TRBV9,CASSPYGSGELFF,TGTGCCAGCAGCCCCTACGGTAGCGGGGAGCTGTTTTTT
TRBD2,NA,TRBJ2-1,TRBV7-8,CASTPSGTRLNEQFF,TGTGCCAGCACCCCGTCCGGGACTAGATTGAATGAGCAGTTCTTC
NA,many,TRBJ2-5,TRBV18,CASSWGPGVETQYF,TGTGCCAGCTCGTGGGGGCCGGGAGTGGAGACCCAGTACTTC
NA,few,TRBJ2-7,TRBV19,CASSGQGVYEQYF,TGTGCCAGTAGTGGGCAGGGAGTCTACGAGCAGTACTTC
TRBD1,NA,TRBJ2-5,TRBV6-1,CASKTTGVEETQYF,TGTGCCAGCAAGACGACAGGGGTGGAAGAGACCCAGTACTTC
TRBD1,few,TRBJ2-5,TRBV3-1,CASSTIDRGFGETQYF,TGTGCCAGCAGCACAATCGACAGGGGGTTCGGAGAGACCCAGTACTTC
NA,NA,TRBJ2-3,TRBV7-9,CASGITTDTQYF,TGTGCCAGCGGCATCACCACAGATACGCAGTATTTT
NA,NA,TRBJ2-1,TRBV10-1,CASSPPSGTAQFF,TGCGCCAGCAGTCCTCCCAGCGGGACAGCCCAGTTCTTC
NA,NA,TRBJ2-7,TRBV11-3,CASSSRASEQYF,TGTGCCAGCAGCTCCCGAGCTTCCGAGCAGTACTTC
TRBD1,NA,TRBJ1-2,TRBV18,CASSRGQGTNYGYTF,TGTGCCAGCTCACGGGGACAGGGAACTAACTATGGCTACACCTTC
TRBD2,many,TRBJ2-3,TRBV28,CASSRTLTSGSSDTQYF,TGTGCCAGCAGCCGAACCTTGACTAGCGGGAGCTCCGATACGCAGTATTTT
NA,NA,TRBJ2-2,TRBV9,CASSERLVSPGELFF,TGTGCCAGCAGCGAGCGACTAGTGAGTCCCGGGGAGCTGTTTTTT
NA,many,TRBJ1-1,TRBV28,CASSFFPGAAEAFF,TGTGCCAGCAGTTTTTTTCCGGGGGCGGCTGAAGCTTTCTTT
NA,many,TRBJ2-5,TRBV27,CASSPDRRQETQYF,TGTGCCAGCAGCCCCGACAGGAGGCAAGAGACCCAGTACTTC
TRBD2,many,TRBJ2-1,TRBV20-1,CSARLAEQDYNEQFF,TGCAGTGCCAGACTAGCGGAACAAGACTACAATGAGCAGTTCTTC
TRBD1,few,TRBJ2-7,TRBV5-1,CASSPLPGGQGDEQYF,TGCGCCAGCAGCCCCCTCCCCGGGGGACAGGGGGACGAGCAGTACTTC
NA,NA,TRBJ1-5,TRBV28,CASKGAFGPQHF,TGTGCCAGCAAGGGAGCTTTTGGGCCCCAGCATTTT
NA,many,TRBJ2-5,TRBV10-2,CASSDSRLHGRETQYF,TGCGCCAGCAGTGATTCGAGACTCCACGGGCGAGAGACCCAGTACTTC
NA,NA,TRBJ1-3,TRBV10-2,CASRAGPLSGNTIYF,TGCGCCAGCCGAGCTGGACCGCTCTCTGGAAACACCATATATTTT
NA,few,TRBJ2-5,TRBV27,CASSYQGRETQYF,TGTGCCAGCAGTTATCAGGGGCGGGAGACCCAGTACTTC
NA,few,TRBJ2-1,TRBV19,CASSIRNEQFF,TGTGCCAGTAGTATACGCAATGAGCAGTTCTTC
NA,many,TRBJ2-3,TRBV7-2,CASSARTPQTDTQYF,TGTGCCAGCAGCGCTCGGACTCCACAAACAGATACGCAGTATTTT
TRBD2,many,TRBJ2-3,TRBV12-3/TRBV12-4,CASSHAIGLAGTDTQYF,TGTGCCAGCAGCCACGCCATAGGGCTAGCGGGCACAGATACGCAGTATTTT
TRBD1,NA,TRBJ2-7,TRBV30,CAYHRGPEQYF,TGTGCCTACCACAGGGGGCCCGAGCAGTACTTC
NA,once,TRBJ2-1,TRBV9,CASSAGETNEQFF,TGTGCCAGCAGCGCGGGAGAAACCAATGAGCAGTTCTTC